This TCR beta chain was retrieved from a study of CXCR3-negative and CXCR3-positive naive CD8 T cells. Study-wide points: Surface CD5 matched across naive subsets, and TRB CDR3 properties served to infer TCR strength. More hydrophobic TRB CDR3s occurred in CXCR3-positive than in CXCR3-negative naive cells.

Each CD8+ T cell subset was flow-sorted in triplicate. Every sort contained 300,000 cells. Cells that were CD45RO-CCR7+CD27+CD95- constituted naive CD8+ T cells. CDR3 length: 16 amino acids. The germline gives CDR1 MGHRA, CDR2 YSYEKL. UMI-tagged TRB cDNA libraries were built via 5' RACE. For each CDR3 protein, TCRdb gives one entry from its re-call of the 5' RACE reads, without DNA. This sample's table has over 100,000 distinct CDR3 sequences. Details on this clonotype: Its antigen is unknown.

The sequenced sample was naive CXCR3- CD8+ T cells from blood. As to subset: CD45RO-CCR7+CD27+CD95- naive CD8+ T cells lacking CXCR3 (TNR3-). The receptor was derived from a human donor in good health. Some clones in this sample may be carry-over from other donors' samples. V gene TRBV4-1 combines with J gene TRBJ1-4. CDR3 sequence reads: CASSITEPATNEKLFF.